This T cell receptor beta chain comes out of a study of OX40 agonist ivuxolimab in advanced cancers. At the level of the study: Patient treatment consisted of intravenous ivuxolimab administration every 2 weeks at 0.01 to 10 mg/kg.

Profiled with immunoSEQ multiplex PCR; TCRdb holds only in-frame clones, not every one. The sample yields just under 80,000 clones, 70% to 90% seen once. V lost 5 bases to trimming and J lost 2 bases, with 7 bases between them. Looked up from germline, CDR1 is SEHNR and CDR2 is FQNEAQ (reference sequence). The CDR3 is made up of 12 amino acids. The study sampled blood at baseline, cycle 4 day 1, and cycle 7 day 1. The sample consisted of CD4+ or CD8+ T cells sorted from blood, taken in a trial of the OX40 agonist ivuxolimab. The sequence was collected from an adult with an advanced solid tumor such as melanoma, head and neck, liver or kidney cancer. The J gene is TRBJ2-7, the V gene TRBV7-9; D uncertain. The DNA for the CDR3 is TGTGCCAGCAGCCGTGGGACCTACGAGCAGTACTTC. Translating it yields CASSRGTYEQYF.